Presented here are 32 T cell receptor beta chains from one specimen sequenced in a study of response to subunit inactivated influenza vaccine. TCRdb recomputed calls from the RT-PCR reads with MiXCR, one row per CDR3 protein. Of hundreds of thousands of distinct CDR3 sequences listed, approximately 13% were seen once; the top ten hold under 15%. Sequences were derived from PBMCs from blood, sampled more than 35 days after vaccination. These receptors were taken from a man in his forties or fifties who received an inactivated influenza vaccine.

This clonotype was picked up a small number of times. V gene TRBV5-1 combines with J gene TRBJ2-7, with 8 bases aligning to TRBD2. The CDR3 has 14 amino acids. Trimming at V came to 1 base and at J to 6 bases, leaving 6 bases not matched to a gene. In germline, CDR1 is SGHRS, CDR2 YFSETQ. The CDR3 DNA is TGCGCCAGCAGCTTGCCCCGGGAGGGCTCCGAGCAGTACTTC. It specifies CASSLPREGSEQYF.

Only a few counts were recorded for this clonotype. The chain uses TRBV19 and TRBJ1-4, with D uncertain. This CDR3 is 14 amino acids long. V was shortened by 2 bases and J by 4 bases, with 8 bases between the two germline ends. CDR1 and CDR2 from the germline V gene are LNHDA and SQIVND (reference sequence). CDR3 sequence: CASSIHRGNEKLFF. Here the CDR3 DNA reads TGTGCCAGTAGTATACATCGAGGTAATGAAAAACTGTTTTTT. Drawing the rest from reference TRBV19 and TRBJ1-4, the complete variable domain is DGGITQSPKYLFRKEGQNVTLSCEQNLNHDAMYWYRQDPGQGLRLIYYSQIVNDFQKGDIAEGYSVSREKKESFPLTVTSAQKNPTAFYLCASSIHRGNEKLFFGSGTQLSVL.

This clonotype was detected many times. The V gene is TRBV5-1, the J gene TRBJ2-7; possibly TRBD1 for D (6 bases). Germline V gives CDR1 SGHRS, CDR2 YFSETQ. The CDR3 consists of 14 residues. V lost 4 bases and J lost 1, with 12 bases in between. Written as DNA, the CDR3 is TGCGCCAGCAGCCCCGGGACATTATCCTACGAGCAGTACTTC. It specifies CASSPGTLSYEQYF.

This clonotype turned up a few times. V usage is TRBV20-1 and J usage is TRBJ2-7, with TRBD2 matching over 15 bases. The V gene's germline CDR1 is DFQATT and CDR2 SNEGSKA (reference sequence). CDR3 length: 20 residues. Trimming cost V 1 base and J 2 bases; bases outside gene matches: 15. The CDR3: CSARASFRTSGRAGTYEQYF. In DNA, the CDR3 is TGCAGTGCTAGAGCTTCTTTCCGGACTAGCGGGAGGGCCGGTACCTACGAGCAGTACTTC.

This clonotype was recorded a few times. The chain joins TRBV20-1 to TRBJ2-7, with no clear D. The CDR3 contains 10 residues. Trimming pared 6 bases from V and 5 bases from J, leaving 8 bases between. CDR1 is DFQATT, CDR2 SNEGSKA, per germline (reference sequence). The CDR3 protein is CSAIWDEQYF. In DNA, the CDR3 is TGCAGTGCGATATGGGACGAGCAGTACTTC.

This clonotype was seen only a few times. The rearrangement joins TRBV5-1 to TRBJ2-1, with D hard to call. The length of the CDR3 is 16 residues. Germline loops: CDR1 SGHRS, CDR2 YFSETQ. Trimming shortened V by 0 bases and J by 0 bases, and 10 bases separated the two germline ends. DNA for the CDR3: TGCGCCAGCAGCTTGGTGGGCGCCAGCTCCTACAATGAGCAGTTCTTC. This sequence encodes CASSLVGASSYNEQFF.

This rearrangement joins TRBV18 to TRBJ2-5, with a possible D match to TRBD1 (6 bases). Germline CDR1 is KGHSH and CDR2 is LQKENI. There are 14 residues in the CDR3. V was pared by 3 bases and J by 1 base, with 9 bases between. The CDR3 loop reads CASSPVTGQETQYF. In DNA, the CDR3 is TGTGCCAGCTCACCCGTGACAGGCCAAGAGACCCAGTACTTC.

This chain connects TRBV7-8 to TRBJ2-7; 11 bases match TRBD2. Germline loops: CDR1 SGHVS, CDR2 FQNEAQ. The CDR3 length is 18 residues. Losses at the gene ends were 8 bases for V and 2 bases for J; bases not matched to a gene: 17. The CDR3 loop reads CASGTDTSGSPLTYEQYF. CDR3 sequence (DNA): TGTGCCAGCGGGACAGACACTAGCGGGAGTCCCTTAACCTACGAGCAGTACTTC.

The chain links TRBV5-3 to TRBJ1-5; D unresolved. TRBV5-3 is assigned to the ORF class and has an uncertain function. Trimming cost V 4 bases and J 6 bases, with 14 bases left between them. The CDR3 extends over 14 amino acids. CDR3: CARSADQEAQPQHF. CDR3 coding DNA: TGTGCCAGAAGCGCGGACCAAGAAGCTCAGCCCCAGCATTTT.

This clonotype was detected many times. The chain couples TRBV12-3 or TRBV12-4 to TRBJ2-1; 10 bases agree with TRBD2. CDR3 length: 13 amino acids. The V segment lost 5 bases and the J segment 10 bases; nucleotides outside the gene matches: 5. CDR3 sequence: CASSTRTSGEQFF. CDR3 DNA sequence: TGTGCCAGCAGTACCCGGACTAGCGGAGAGCAGTTCTTC.

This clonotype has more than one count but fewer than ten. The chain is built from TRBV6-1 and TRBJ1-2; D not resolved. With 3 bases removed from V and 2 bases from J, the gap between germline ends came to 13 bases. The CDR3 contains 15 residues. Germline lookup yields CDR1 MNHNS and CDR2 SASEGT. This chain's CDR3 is CASSDLGSLNYGYTF. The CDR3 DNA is TGTGCCAGCAGTGACCTAGGATCACTCAACTATGGCTACACCTTC.

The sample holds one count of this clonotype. The CDR3 region has the DNA TGTGCCAGCAGCCACGGGGGGGCATCGAAAGAGCAGTACTTC. Its translation: CASSHGGASKEQYF. The chain employs TRBV5-6 and TRBJ2-7, with TRBD2 identical over 8 bases. V shed 4 bases and J 7 bases; nucleotides not matched to a gene: 10. Germline CDR1 and CDR2: SGHDT and YYEEEE. This CDR3 has 14 amino acids.

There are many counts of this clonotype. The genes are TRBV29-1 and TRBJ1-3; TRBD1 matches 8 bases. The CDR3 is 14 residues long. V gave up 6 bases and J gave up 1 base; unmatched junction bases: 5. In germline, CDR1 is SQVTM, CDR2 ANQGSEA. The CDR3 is CSVGQDPSGNTIYF. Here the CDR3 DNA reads TGCAGCGTGGGACAGGATCCTTCTGGAAACACCATATATTTT.

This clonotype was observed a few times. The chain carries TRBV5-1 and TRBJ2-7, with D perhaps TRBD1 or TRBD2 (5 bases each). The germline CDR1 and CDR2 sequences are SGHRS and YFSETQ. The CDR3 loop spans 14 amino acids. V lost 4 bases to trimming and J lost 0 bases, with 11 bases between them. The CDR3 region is CASSTDGGSYEQYF. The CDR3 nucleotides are TGCGCCAGCAGCACGGATGGGGGCTCCTACGAGCAGTACTTC.

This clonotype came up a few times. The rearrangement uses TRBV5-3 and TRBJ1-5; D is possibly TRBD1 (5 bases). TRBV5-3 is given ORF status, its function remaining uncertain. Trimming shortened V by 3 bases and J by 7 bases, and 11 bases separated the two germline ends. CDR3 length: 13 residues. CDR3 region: CARSCPTEQPQHF. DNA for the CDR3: TGTGCCAGAAGCTGCCCGACAGAACAGCCCCAGCATTTT.

The CDR3: CSAREGRAEQYF. In nucleotides, the CDR3 is TGCAGTGCTAGAGAGGGCAGGGCCGAGCAGTACTTC. The V and J genes are TRBV20-1 and TRBJ2-7; TRBD1 is a possible D gene (5 bases). Germline CDR1 DFQATT, CDR2 SNEGSKA (reference sequence). The CDR3 has 12 residues. V was shortened by 0 bases and J by 6 bases, with 9 bases between the two germline ends.

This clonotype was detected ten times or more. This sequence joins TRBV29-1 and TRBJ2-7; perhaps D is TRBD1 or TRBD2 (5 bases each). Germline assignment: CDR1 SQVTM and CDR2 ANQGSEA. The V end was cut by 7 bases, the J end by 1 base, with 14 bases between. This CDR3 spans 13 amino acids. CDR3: CSARDGVSYEQYF. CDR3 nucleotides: TGCAGCGCTAGGGACGGAGTTTCCTACGAGCAGTACTTC.

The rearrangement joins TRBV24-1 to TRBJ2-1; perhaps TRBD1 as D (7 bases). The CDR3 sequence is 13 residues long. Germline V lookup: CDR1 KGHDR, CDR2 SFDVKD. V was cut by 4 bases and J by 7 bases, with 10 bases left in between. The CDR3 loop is CATSEPGGNEQFF. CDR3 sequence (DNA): TGTGCCACCAGTGAACCAGGGGGGAATGAGCAGTTCTTC.

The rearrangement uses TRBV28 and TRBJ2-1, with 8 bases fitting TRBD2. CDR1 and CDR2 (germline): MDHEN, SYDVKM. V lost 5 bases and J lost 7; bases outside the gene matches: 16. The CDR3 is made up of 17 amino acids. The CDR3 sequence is CASSSTGGPRGTNEQFF. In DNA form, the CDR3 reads TGTGCCAGCAGTAGTACGGGGGGGCCACGGGGGACGAATGAGCAGTTCTTC.

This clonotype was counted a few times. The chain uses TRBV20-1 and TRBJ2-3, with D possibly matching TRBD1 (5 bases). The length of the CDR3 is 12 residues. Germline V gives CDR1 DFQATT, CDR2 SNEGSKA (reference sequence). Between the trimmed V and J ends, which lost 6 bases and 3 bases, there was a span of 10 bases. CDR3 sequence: CSAIQETDTQYF. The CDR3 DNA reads TGCAGTGCGATACAGGAGACAGATACGCAGTATTTT.

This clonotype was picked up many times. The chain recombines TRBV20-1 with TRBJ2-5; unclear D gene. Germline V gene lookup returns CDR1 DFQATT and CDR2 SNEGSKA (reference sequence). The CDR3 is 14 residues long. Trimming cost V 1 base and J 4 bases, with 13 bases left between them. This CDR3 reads CSARAVEGVETQYF. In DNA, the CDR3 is TGCAGTGCTAGAGCAGTTGAAGGCGTAGAGACCCAGTACTTC.

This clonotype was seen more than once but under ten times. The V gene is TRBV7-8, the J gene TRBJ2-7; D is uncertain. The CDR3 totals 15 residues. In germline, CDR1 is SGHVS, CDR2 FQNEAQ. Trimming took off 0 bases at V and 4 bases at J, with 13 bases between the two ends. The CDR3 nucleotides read TGTGCCAGCAGCTTAGCGTGGAGTTCACTATACGAGCAGTACTTC. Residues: CASSLAWSSLYEQYF.

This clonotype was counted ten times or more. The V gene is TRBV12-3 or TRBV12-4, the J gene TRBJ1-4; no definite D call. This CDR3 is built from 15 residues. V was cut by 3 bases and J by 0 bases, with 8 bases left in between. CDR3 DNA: TGTGCCAGCAGTTTGAAATCTTCAACTAATGAAAAACTGTTTTTT. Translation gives CASSLKSSTNEKLFF.

The CDR3, as DNA: TGCAGTGCTAGAGACCTACTAGCGGGAGGACCCTACGAGCAGTACTTC. Translation: CSARDLLAGGPYEQYF. The gene calls are TRBV20-1 and TRBJ2-7; 12 bases line up with TRBD2. Trimming took 0 bases from V and 2 from J; bases not matched to a gene: 5. This CDR3 spans 16 amino acids. CDR1 and CDR2 (germline): DFQATT, SNEGSKA (reference sequence).

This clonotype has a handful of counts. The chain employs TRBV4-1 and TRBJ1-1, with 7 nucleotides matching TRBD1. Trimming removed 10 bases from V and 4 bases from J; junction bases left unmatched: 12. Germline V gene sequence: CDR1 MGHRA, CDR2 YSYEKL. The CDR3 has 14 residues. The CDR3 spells CAIRGGGKVTEAFF. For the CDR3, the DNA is TGCGCCATCAGGGGGGGAGGCAAGGTCACTGAAGCTTTCTTT.

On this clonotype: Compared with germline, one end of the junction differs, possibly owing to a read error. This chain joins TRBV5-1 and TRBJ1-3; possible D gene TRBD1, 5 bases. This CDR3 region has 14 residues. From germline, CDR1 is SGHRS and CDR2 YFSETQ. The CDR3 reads CASSLDGAGNTISF. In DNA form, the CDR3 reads TGCGCCAGCAGCTTGGACGGGGCGGGAAACACCATATCTTTT.

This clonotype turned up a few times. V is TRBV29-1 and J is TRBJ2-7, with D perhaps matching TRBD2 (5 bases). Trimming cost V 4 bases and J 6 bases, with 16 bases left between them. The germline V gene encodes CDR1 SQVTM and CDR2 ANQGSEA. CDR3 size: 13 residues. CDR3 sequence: CSVGPDVGSEQYF. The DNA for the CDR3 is TGCAGCGTTGGCCCGGACGTAGGGAGCGAGCAGTACTTC.

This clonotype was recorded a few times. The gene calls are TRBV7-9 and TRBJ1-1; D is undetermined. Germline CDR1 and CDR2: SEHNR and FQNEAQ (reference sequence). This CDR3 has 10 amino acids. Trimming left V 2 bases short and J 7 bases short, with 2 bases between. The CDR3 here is CASSLSEAFF. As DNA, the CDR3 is TGTGCCAGCAGCTTAAGTGAAGCTTTCTTT.

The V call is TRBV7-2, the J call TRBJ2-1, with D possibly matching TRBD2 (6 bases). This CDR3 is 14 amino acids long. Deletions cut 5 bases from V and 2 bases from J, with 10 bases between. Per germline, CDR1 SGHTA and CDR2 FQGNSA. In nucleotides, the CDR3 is TGTGCCAGCAGCACCCCGGGGGCCTACAATGAGCAGTTCTTC. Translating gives CASSTPGAYNEQFF.

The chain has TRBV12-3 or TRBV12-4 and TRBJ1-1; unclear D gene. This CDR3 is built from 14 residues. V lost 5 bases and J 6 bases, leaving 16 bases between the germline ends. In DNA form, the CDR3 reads TGTGCCAGCAGTCGCGGTTGGCGACACGCTGAAGCTTTCTTT. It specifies CASSRGWRHAEAFF.

The CDR3 DNA is TGTGCCAGCAGCCCCAGTAAGTGGAACACTGAAGCTTTCTTT. It translates to CASSPSKWNTEAFF. This chain links TRBV5-6 with TRBJ1-1; D is uncertain. The CDR3 is 14 amino acids. The germline gives CDR1 SGHDT, CDR2 YYEEEE. Trimming shortened V by 4 bases and J by 1 base, and 11 bases separated the two germline ends.

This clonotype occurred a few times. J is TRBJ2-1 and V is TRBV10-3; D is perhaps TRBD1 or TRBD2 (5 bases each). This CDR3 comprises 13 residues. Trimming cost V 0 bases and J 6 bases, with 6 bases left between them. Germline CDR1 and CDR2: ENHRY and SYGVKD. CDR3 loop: CAISESGPNEQFF. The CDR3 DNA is TGTGCCATCAGTGAGTCGGGACCCAATGAGCAGTTCTTC.